This T cell receptor (beta chain) was observed in a study of T cell repertoires in cytomegalovirus infection. Background on the study: Carrying CMV and the relevant HLA type showed in public TCR beta signatures.

TCRdb ran MiXCR on the reads and lists one entry per CDR3 protein. This table has 560,000 or so distinct CDR3 sequences, approximately 15% appearing once. This clonotype came up a few times. The TCR was taken from a human donor in good health (CMV status not recorded). Some clones in this sample may be carry-over from other donors' samples. Sequenced material: CD8+ T cells from PBMCs.

This CDR3 reads CASSSLTEGNQPQHF. The CDR3, as DNA: TGCGCCAGCAGCTCCTTGACGGAGGGAAATCAGCCCCAGCATTTT. The chain joins TRBV4-1 to TRBJ1-5; D remains unclear. Germline V gives CDR1 MGHRA, CDR2 YSYEKL. CDR3 length: 15 amino acids. V was clipped by 5 bases and J by 4 bases, with 15 bases between them.